This is a list of T cell receptor beta chains from one sample in a study of T cell responses to AZD1222 COVID-19 vaccine. TCRdb's table, derived via immunoSEQ multiplex PCR, lists solely in-frame clones and lacks some. The sample comprises 170,000 or so clones, less than 95% of which are singletons, and 1.5% rests with the top ten. This material consisted of peripheral blood, taken on day 0 of AZD1222 vaccination. The receptors come from an adult in good health. The CDR3 runs from the conserved cysteine through the conserved F or W. The D gene is left open where the match is weak. Clone size is given for some rows only: seen once, a few or many times, or a class if the clone is expanded.

V	D	size	J	DNA	CDR3
TRBV11-2	-	-	TRBJ1-5	TGTGCCAGCAGCTCCATAGCCGGACCGCGGGGGCCCCAGCATTTT	CASSSIAGPRGPQHF
TRBV28	-	-	TRBJ1-5	TGTGCCAGCAGTTTGAGCGCCAGGATACAGCCCCAGCATTTT	CASSLSARIQPQHF
TRBV21-1	-	-	TRBJ1-1	TGTGCCAGCAGCAGAACGCTCCTCACTGAAGCTTTCTTT	CASSRTLLTEAFF
TRBV5-5	-	-	TRBJ1-2	TGTGCCAGCAGCTTGGGAACCGGGGGCAGGAAGAGCTACACCTTC	CASSLGTGGRKSYTF
TRBV7-6	-	-	TRBJ1-2	TGTGCCAGCAGCTCGGTGGGGGGCTATGGCTACACCTTC	CASSSVGGYGYTF
TRBV5-1	TRBD2	-	TRBJ2-3	TGCGCCAGCAGCCTCCCCCGTAGTAGCGGGGGGAAAATTAGCACAGATACGCAGTATTTT	CASSLPRSSGGKISTDTQYF
TRBV12-3/TRBV12-4	TRBD1	-	TRBJ2-7	TGTGCCAGCGGGGGACAGGGACTCTACGAGCAGTACTTC	CASGGQGLYEQYF
TRBV28	TRBD1	once	TRBJ1-1	TGTGCCAGCAGTTCCTCAGGGGGGGGGAACACTGAAGCTTTCTTT	CASSSSGGGNTEAFF
TRBV11-3	-	-	TRBJ2-1	TGTGCCAGCAGCTCTCGGATTAGTAGTGGGCAGTTCTTC	CASSSRISSGQFF
TRBV7-2	-	-	TRBJ2-5	TGTGCCAGCAGCACTAGCCCGGGACAGCAAGAGACCCAGTACTTC	CASSTSPGQQETQYF
TRBV4-3	TRBD1	-	TRBJ2-1	TGCGCCAGCAGCTTCCACAGGGGGCAGTACAATGAGCAGTTCTTC	CASSFHRGQYNEQFF
TRBV4-2	TRBD1	-	TRBJ2-7	TGTGCCAGCAGCCAAGGACCCGGGACAGATAAAACCTACGAGCAGTACTTC	CASSQGPGTDKTYEQYF
TRBV3-1/TRBV3-2	-	-	TRBJ2-3	TGTGCCAGCAGCCAAGATTGGGGCGGGGTAAGAACAGATACGCAGTATTTT	CASSQDWGGVRTDTQYF
TRBV28	TRBD1	-	TRBJ1-1	TGTGCCAGCAGCCGAGGGACAGTTCTTCAAGGGCCTGCTTTCTTT	CASSRGTVLQGPAFF
TRBV30	TRBD1	-	TRBJ2-3	TGTGCCTGGAGTGGGTTACAGGGGGCTTCCACAGATACGCAGTATTTT	CAWSGLQGASTDTQYF
TRBV28	-	-	TRBJ2-7	TGTGCCAGCAGCCCAGAGGCTGTAAGCTCCTACGAGCAGTACTTC	CASSPEAVSSYEQYF
TRBV4-3	TRBD1	-	TRBJ1-5	TGCGCCAGCAGCTCTTGGGACAGATTAACCAATCAGCCCCAGCATTTT	CASSSWDRLTNQPQHF
TRBV6-5	TRBD2	-	TRBJ2-5	TGTGCCAGCAGTTACTCGATAGCGGGGGAGGAGACCCAGTACTTC	CASSYSIAGEETQYF
TRBV2	-	few	TRBJ2-1	TGTGCCAGCAGTAAAGTGCACCGAAGCTCCTACAATGAGCAGTTCTTC	CASSKVHRSSYNEQFF
TRBV19	-	-	TRBJ2-7	TGTGCCAGTAGTATCAGTAGAGGGGTCAGCTCCTACGAGCAGTACTTC	CASSISRGVSSYEQYF
TRBV3-1/TRBV3-2	TRBD2	-	TRBJ2-5	TGTGCCAGCAGCCTTCTTGGGAGCGGGGGTTTCCAAGAGACCCAGTACTTC	CASSLLGSGGFQETQYF
TRBV30	-	-	TRBJ2-7	TGTGCCTGGAGTGTTCGGCCCGTCTACGAGCAGTACTTC	CAWSVRPVYEQYF
TRBV5-1	-	-	TRBJ1-2	TGCGCCAGCAGCTTGGAGCGAGGCCGCTATGGCTACACCTTC	CASSLERGRYGYTF
TRBV5-1	TRBD1	-	TRBJ2-5	TGCGCCAGCAGCCCGGGACAGCCCCAAGAGACCCAGTACTTC	CASSPGQPQETQYF
TRBV6-5	-	once	TRBJ2-7	TGTGCCAGCAGTTACTCTTGGGACGGGTACTTC	CASSYSWDGYF
TRBV19	TRBD2	-	TRBJ2-3	TGTGCCAGTAGTATTTTAGCGGGGTATAGCACAGATACGCAGTATTTT	CASSILAGYSTDTQYF
TRBV27	-	-	TRBJ1-1	TGTGCCAGCAGTTTAGGGCGAAACACTGAAGCTTTCTTT	CASSLGRNTEAFF
TRBV27	TRBD1	-	TRBJ1-1	TGTGCCAGCATGGGTATCAGCCGCGACAGGGGCCCTGAAGCTTTCTTT	CASMGISRDRGPEAFF
TRBV18	TRBD1	-	TRBJ1-1	TGTGCCAGCTCACCACGAGCGAACAGGGGCGTTGGGACTGAAGCTTTCTTT	CASSPRANRGVGTEAFF
TRBV3-1/TRBV3-2	TRBD1	few	TRBJ2-7	TGTGCCAGCAGCCAAGAAGGGACAGGAAACTACGAGCAGTACTTC	CASSQEGTGNYEQYF
TRBV19	TRBD1	few	TRBJ1-2	TGTGCCAGTAGCTCAGTACTGGACAGGGGATTTCGCTATGGCTACACCTTC	CASSSVLDRGFRYGYTF
TRBV18	-	-	TRBJ1-1	TGTGCCAGCTCACCCAATATCGTCGGCGGGGCCATGAACACTGAAGCTTTCTTT	CASSPNIVGGAMNTEAFF
TRBV5-6	-	-	TRBJ1-6	TGTGCCAGCAGTGCCTTTTGGAGGGTAGGAAGGTCACCCCTCCACTTT	CASSAFWRVGRSPLHF
TRBV12-3/TRBV12-4	-	-	TRBJ2-1	TGTGCCAGCAGTTCACTCAGTTACAATGAGCAGTTCTTC	CASSSLSYNEQFF
TRBV4-2	-	-	TRBJ2-1	TGTGCCAGCAGCCAAGATCCGGAGGGGGGCAATGAGCAGTTCTTC	CASSQDPEGGNEQFF
TRBV18	-	-	TRBJ1-4	TGTGCCAGCTCACCCGGGGTCAGTGAAAAACTGTTTTTT	CASSPGVSEKLFF
TRBV27	TRBD2	-	TRBJ2-1	TGTGCCAGCAGAGATAGCGGGGGGCACAATGAGCAGTTCTTC	CASRDSGGHNEQFF
TRBV7-9	-	-	TRBJ2-1	TGTGCCAGCAGCTTTCTAGCCTCCTTCAATGAGCAGTTCTTC	CASSFLASFNEQFF
TRBV5-6	-	-	TRBJ1-4	TGTGCCAGCAGCCCCTTGGGAGGGTTCAATGAAAAACTGTTTTTT	CASSPLGGFNEKLFF
TRBV5-1	TRBD1	-	TRBJ1-1	TGCGCCAGCAGCCTGTGGGACAGGGGCCGACGAGCTTTCTTT	CASSLWDRGRRAFF
TRBV19	TRBD1	once	TRBJ1-1	TGTGCCAGTAGTGGGGGACAGAAGAACACTGAAGCTTTCTTT	CASSGGQKNTEAFF
TRBV10-3	TRBD1	-	TRBJ2-1	TGTGCCATCAGCGCCGACCAGGGGGCCGTGTATGAGCAGTTCTTC	CAISADQGAVYEQFF
TRBV28	-	-	TRBJ2-2	TGTGCCAGCAGTTTAGCGGGATACACCGGGGAGCTGTTTTTT	CASSLAGYTGELFF
TRBV5-4	-	-	TRBJ1-4	TGTGCCAGCAGTCCCGATCCTAATGAAAAACTGTTTTTT	CASSPDPNEKLFF
TRBV7-2	-	-	TRBJ1-5	TGTGCCAGCAGCCCGGAAAATCAGCCCCAGCATTTT	CASSPENQPQHF
TRBV27	-	-	TRBJ1-6	TGTGCCAGCAGTTTAGGGGAACCCCAAGATTCACCCCTCCACTTT	CASSLGEPQDSPLHF
TRBV11-2	-	-	TRBJ1-1	TGTGCCAGCAGCTTTGGGCAGTTCACTGAAGCTTTCTTT	CASSFGQFTEAFF
TRBV11-3	-	-	TRBJ2-1	TGTGCCAGCAGCTTAGATGGTGATGAGCAGTTCTTC	CASSLDGDEQFF
TRBV10-3	-	-	TRBJ2-2	TGTGCCATCAGTGAGTCGATGTCCGGGGAGCTGTTTTTT	CAISESMSGELFF
TRBV21-1	-	-	TRBJ1-1	TGTGCCAGCAGCAAAGCGCTTTTGAGAGGGACTGAAGCTTTCTTT	CASSKALLRGTEAFF
TRBV28	-	-	TRBJ1-4	TGTGCCAGCATTTCGGGGGCAGGCAATGAAAAACTGTTTTTT	CASISGAGNEKLFF
TRBV7-6	-	-	TRBJ1-3	TGTGCCAGCAGCGCGTCAGACTTCTCTGGAAACACCATATATTTT	CASSASDFSGNTIYF
TRBV6-5	-	-	TRBJ1-5	TGTGCCACCTCGAACCCCCCTCAGCCCCAGCATTTT	CATSNPPQPQHF
TRBV7-9	-	once	TRBJ1-2	TGTGCCAGCAGTCTAGGGTATCTCGCTGGCTACACCTTC	CASSLGYLAGYTF
TRBV18	-	-	TRBJ1-1	TGTGCCAGCTCACTTAAGGGCAGGGAATCCGGCGAAGCTTTCTTT	CASSLKGRESGEAFF